This T cell receptor beta chain is from a study of monozygotic twins with inflammatory bowel disease. One entry per CDR3 protein, without DNA, is what TCRdb gives after re-calling the 5' RACE reads. This sample lists some 450,000 distinct CDR3 sequences; its ten largest clones have approximately 2.4%. The CDR3 consists of 15 residues. This sequence joins TRBV12-3 or TRBV12-4 and TRBJ2-1; TCRdb proposes TRBD2, but this gene call is untestable without DNA. The sample comprised blood. This sequence was found in a human donor with ulcerative colitis or Crohn's disease, or a healthy co-twin of an affected twin (not recorded which). The CDR3: CASSFGYGRASEQFF.